These 27 T cell receptor beta chains were sequenced from one sample in a study of T cell changes during pregnancy in multiple sclerosis. Libraries were prepared by immunoSEQ multiplex PCR; TCRdb keeps only in-frame clonotypes and omits some of them. The sample holds tens of thousands of clones, 96% seen once. Here the sequenced sample was CD8+ T cells from peripheral blood mononuclear cells, taken after pregnancy. Receptors originate from a female donor with multiple sclerosis, enrolled in a pregnancy study.

V gene TRBV2 combines with J gene TRBJ2-6; D is possibly TRBD1 (5 bases). The CDR3 contains 16 residues. V was shortened by 5 bases and J by 1 base, with 12 bases between the two germline ends. Germline loops: CDR1 SNHLY, CDR2 FYNNEI. The CDR3 region is CASSWQGSSGANVLTF. The CDR3 coding sequence is TGTGCCAGCAGTTGGCAGGGATCGTCTGGGGCCAACGTCCTGACTTTC.

This chain uses TRBV6-5 with TRBJ1-6; 7 bases line up with TRBD1. CDR1 is MNHEY, CDR2 SVGAGI, per germline. The junction had 2 bases not matched to a gene; V was cut back by 5 bases and J by 4 bases. The CDR3 has 14 amino acids. CDR3 region: CASSPGQYNSPLHF. The CDR3 nucleotides are TGTGCCAGCAGTCCGGGACAGTATAATTCACCCCTCCACTTT.

The chain couples TRBV19 to TRBJ1-5; a possible D gene is TRBD1 (6 bases). The CDR3 length is 16 residues. CDR1 is LNHDA and CDR2 is SQIVND in the germline V gene (reference sequence). The V and J ends lost 1 base and 2 bases respectively, with 12 bases between them. The CDR3 spells CASSIVVSGGNQPQHF. The CDR3 DNA reads as TGTGCCAGTAGTATAGTGGTTTCAGGGGGCAATCAGCCCCAGCATTTT.

J is TRBJ2-1 and V is TRBV29-1, with 10 nucleotides matching TRBD2. The CDR3 length is 16 residues. The germline V gene has CDR1 SQVTM and CDR2 ANQGSEA. Trimming at V came to 6 bases and at J to 3 bases, leaving 11 bases not matched to a gene. The CDR3: CSVQWASGSIYNEQFF. In DNA, the CDR3 is TGCAGCGTGCAATGGGCTAGCGGGAGTATCTACAATGAGCAGTTCTTC.

The chain couples TRBV19 to TRBJ2-4; 11 bases are shared with TRBD2. The junction had 6 bases not matched to a gene; V was cut back by 3 bases and J by 5 bases. The CDR3 runs to 16 residues. Germline CDR1 reads LNHDA; CDR2 reads SQIVND (reference sequence). The CDR3: CASSIWTSGLQNIQYF. Written as DNA, the CDR3 is TGTGCCAGTAGTATCTGGACTAGCGGGCTCCAAAACATTCAGTACTTC.

V and J are TRBV7-8 and TRBJ2-3; 9 bases are a match to TRBD2. J was trimmed by 3 bases and V by 1 base; bases with no gene match: 17. This CDR3 has 20 amino acids. In germline, CDR1 is SGHVS, CDR2 FQNEAQ. The CDR3 DNA sequence: TGTGCCAGCAGCTTAGGGATAGCGGGAGATTTGGTAACTGTGACAGATACGCAGTATTTT. The encoded protein is CASSLGIAGDLVTVTDTQYF.

The rearrangement joins TRBV28 to TRBJ1-1; 8 bases map to TRBD1. This CDR3 is built from 15 residues. Trimming cost V 5 bases and J 0 bases; bases outside gene matches: 5. CDR1 is MDHEN, CDR2 SYDVKM, per germline. CDR3 bases: TGTGCCAGCAGTACGCGGACAGGGCTGAACACTGAAGCTTTCTTT. The encoded protein is CASSTRTGLNTEAFF. Variable domain in full (rest from reference TRBV28 and TRBJ1-1): DVKVTQSSRYLVKRTGEKVFLECVQDMDHENMFWYRQDPGLGLRLIYFSYDVKMKEKGDIPEGYSVSREKKERFSLILESASTNQTSMYLCASSTRTGLNTEAFFGQGTRLTVV.

The chain employs TRBV4-1 and TRBJ2-1, with D tentatively TRBD2 (5 bases). In germline, CDR1 is MGHRA, CDR2 YSYEKL. Trimming took off 5 bases at V and 2 bases at J, with 16 bases between the two ends. This CDR3 comprises 16 residues. CDR3 DNA sequence: TGCGCCAGCAGCGTAGCCCTGGGAGACCCCTACAATGAGCAGTTCTTC. This sequence encodes CASSVALGDPYNEQFF.

A single count supports this clone. The chain is built from TRBV19 and TRBJ2-7; TRBD2 aligns across 8 bases. The germline V gene has CDR1 LNHDA and CDR2 SQIVND (reference sequence). The CDR3 has 14 residues. V was clipped by 7 bases and J by 2 bases; unmatched bases: 7. Here the CDR3 reads CASTESGSTYEQYF. The CDR3 DNA reads TGTGCCAGTACAGAGAGCGGGAGTACCTACGAGCAGTACTTC.

The chain is built from TRBV5-6 and TRBJ1-1; D is possibly TRBD1 (5 bases). V shed 0 bases and J shed 1 base, with 7 bases lying between them. The length of the CDR3 is 14 residues. Germline CDR1 SGHDT, CDR2 YYEEEE. DNA for the CDR3: TGTGCCAGCAGCTTGGGACAGCAGAACACTGAAGCTTTCTTT. Residues: CASSLGQQNTEAFF.

The chain is built from TRBV27 and TRBJ2-7, with D tentatively TRBD2 (6 bases). The length of the CDR3 is 15 residues. From germline, CDR1 is MNHEY and CDR2 SMNVEV (reference sequence). V lost 3 bases and J 2 bases, leaving 14 bases between the germline ends. As DNA, the CDR3 is TGTGCCAGCAGTTTTACCGCGGGGTATACCTACGAGCAGTACTTC. Protein: CASSFTAGYTYEQYF.

The rearrangement uses TRBV28 and TRBJ2-7; no clear D gene. In germline, CDR1 is MDHEN, CDR2 SYDVKM. This CDR3 is built from 11 residues. V lost 3 bases and J 3 bases, leaving 3 bases between the germline ends. CDR3 in amino acids: CASSFLYEQYF. The DNA for the CDR3 is TGTGCCAGCAGTTTCCTCTACGAGCAGTACTTC.

This chain joins TRBV27 and TRBJ2-1, with D maybe TRBD2 (7 bases). Germline lookup yields CDR1 MNHEY and CDR2 SMNVEV (reference sequence). The CDR3 consists of 15 residues. Trimming stripped 3 bases from V and 5 bases from J, with 14 bases between. CDR3 residues: CASSLRGPSNNEQFF. The CDR3 bases are TGTGCCAGCAGTTTGCGGGGGCCCTCTAACAATGAGCAGTTCTTC.

Only one count was recorded for this clone. The CDR3 region is CASSLGRPGLAGVYEQYF. CDR3 coding DNA: TGTGCCAGCAGCTTAGGACGACCCGGACTAGCGGGAGTTTACGAGCAGTACTTC. The chain uses TRBV7-9 and TRBJ2-7; 13 bases match TRBD2. The CDR3 totals 18 residues. From germline, CDR1 is SEHNR and CDR2 FQNEAQ (reference sequence). The trim removed 1 base at V and 4 bases at J, leaving 10 bases unmatched.

The chain employs TRBV19 and TRBJ2-1; D may be TRBD1 (6 bases). Germline V gene lookup returns CDR1 LNHDA and CDR2 SQIVND (reference sequence). V was clipped by 8 bases and J by 5 bases, with 19 bases between them. The CDR3 covers 15 residues. CDR3 sequence: CASRIQGRSDNEQFF. The CDR3 nucleotides read TGTGCCAGTCGGATACAGGGTAGATCAGACAATGAGCAGTTCTTC. Full variable domain (outside the CDR3, taken from reference TRBV19 and TRBJ2-1): DGGITQSPKYLFRKEGQNVTLSCEQNLNHDAMYWYRQDPGQGLRLIYYSQIVNDFQKGDIAEGYSVSREKKESFPLTVTSAQKNPTAFYLCASRIQGRSDNEQFFGPGTRLTVL.

CDR3 in amino acids: CASSRRYDSTNNEQFF. For the CDR3, the DNA is TGTGCCAGCAGCCGGAGATACGACTCCACCAACAATGAGCAGTTCTTC. The V and J genes are TRBV27 and TRBJ2-1; no clear D. The V gene lost 6 bases and the J gene lost 5 bases, with 20 bases spanning the gap. CDR1 MNHEY and CDR2 SMNVEV come from the germline V gene (reference sequence). This CDR3 comprises 16 residues.

The chain uses TRBV5-8 and TRBJ2-7, with TRBD1 as a possible D gene (7 bases). Per the germline V gene, CDR1 is SGHTS and CDR2 is YDEGEE. Trimming pared 1 base from V and 1 base from J, leaving 15 bases between. The CDR3 is 16 amino acids. In nucleotides, the CDR3 is TGTGCCAGCAGCTTGCCCAGGGGGGTACAATCCTACGAGCAGTACTTC. The encoded protein is CASSLPRGVQSYEQYF.

V usage is TRBV6-6 and J usage is TRBJ2-2; possibly TRBD2 for D (5 bases). The germline CDR1 and CDR2 sequences are MNHNY and SVGAGI (reference sequence). The CDR3 runs to 15 residues. Trimming removed 2 bases at V and 6 bases at J, with 13 bases between. The CDR3 DNA sequence: TGTGCCAGCAGTTACGGGAGTCAGGACCCCGGGGAGCTGTTTTTT. Translated, it gives CASSYGSQDPGELFF.

As DNA, the CDR3 is TGTGCCAGCAGTCCAACAGACAGTACCTACGAGCAGTACTTC. Residues: CASSPTDSTYEQYF. This chain uses TRBV28 with TRBJ2-7; possibly TRBD1 for D (5 bases). Looked up from germline, CDR1 is MDHEN and CDR2 is SYDVKM. The CDR3 is made up of 14 amino acids. Trimming took off 5 bases at V and 2 bases at J, with 13 bases between the two ends.

The chain joins TRBV6-5 to TRBJ2-7; 10 nucleotides line up with TRBD2. Per the germline V gene, CDR1 is MNHEY and CDR2 is SVGAGI. V shed 7 bases, J shed 8 bases, and the junction held 11 bases outside the gene matches. The CDR3 loop spans 14 amino acids. CDR3 nucleotide sequence: TGTGCCAGCACCCGCCGTCTAGCGGGAGATCAGCAGTACTTC. Translated: CASTRRLAGDQQYF.

V is TRBV23-1 and J is TRBJ1-4; 9 nucleotides match TRBD1. TRBV23-1 qualifies as an ORF whose function is uncertain. The CDR3 loop spans 14 amino acids. V dropped 3 bases and J dropped 8; count of bases not matched to a gene: 4. As DNA, the CDR3 is TGCGCCAGCAGTCAGGGACAGGGACGAGAAAAACTGTTTTTT. Its protein product is CASSQGQGREKLFF.

The rearrangement joins TRBV10-3 to TRBJ2-2, with 8 bases aligning to TRBD2. This CDR3 comprises 15 residues. The trim removed 6 bases at V and 4 bases at J, leaving 7 bases unmatched. CDR1 and CDR2 from the germline V gene are ENHRY and SYGVKD. The CDR3 region is CAIRDSGSGTGELFF. DNA for the CDR3: TGTGCCATCAGGGACAGCGGGAGTGGCACCGGGGAGCTGTTTTTT.

The chain employs TRBV4-1 and TRBJ2-5; 7 bases align to TRBD2. The CDR3 loop spans 15 amino acids. Germline values: CDR1 MGHRA, CDR2 YSYEKL. Losses at the gene ends were 1 base for V and 5 bases for J; bases not matched to a gene: 7. The CDR3 protein is CASSQVGGSVETQYF. Here the CDR3 DNA reads TGCGCCAGCAGCCAAGTCGGCGGGAGCGTCGAGACCCAGTACTTC.

The CDR3 spells CASSQGRVGYEQYF. The CDR3 DNA is TGCGCCAGCAGCCAAGGCCGGGTCGGGTACGAGCAGTACTTC. The rearrangement links TRBV4-3 to TRBJ2-7; D gene ambiguous. V was trimmed by 1 base and J by 4 bases, leaving 11 bases between them. The CDR3 covers 14 residues. Germline loops: CDR1 LGHNA, CDR2 YSLEER.

The chain combines TRBV7-6 with TRBJ2-7; D is uncertain. Germline CDR1 and CDR2: SGHVS and FNYEAQ. This CDR3 contains 15 residues. V shed 0 bases and J shed 1 base, with 10 bases lying between them. CDR3 in amino acids: CASSLARGGSYEQYF. CDR3 DNA sequence: TGTGCCAGCAGCTTAGCTCGCGGTGGATCCTACGAGCAGTACTTC.

The rearrangement joins TRBV9 to TRBJ2-7, with 9 positions matching TRBD1. J gave up 3 bases and V 3 bases, and 4 bases lay outside the gene matches. This CDR3 comprises 14 residues. CDR1 and CDR2 from the germline V gene are SGDLS and YYNGEE. CDR3 in DNA: TGTGCCAGCAGCGCCGCGACAGGGGGCTACGAGCAGTACTTC. Protein: CASSAATGGYEQYF.

The rearrangement links TRBV6-5 to TRBJ2-3; perhaps TRBD2 as D (6 bases). The ends were cut back, 4 bases at V and 2 bases at J, with 13 bases in the middle. Per germline, CDR1 MNHEY and CDR2 SVGAGI. This CDR3 spans 15 amino acids. The CDR3 coding sequence is TGTGCCAGCAGTTTGCTAAGCGGGCTCACAGATACGCAGTATTTT. Translation gives CASSLLSGLTDTQYF.